Presented here are 17 T cell receptor beta chains from one specimen sequenced in a study of T-cell reconstitution after alpha-beta-depleted transplantation in children. Molecular barcoding with unique molecular identifiers was used for the TCRbeta library. A single record per CDR3 protein comes from TCRdb applying MiXCR to the PCR reads. This table has about 76,000 distinct CDR3 sequences, 14% appearing once. Source: PBMCs, mostly from graft donor cells, taken 180 days after TCRalphabeta/CD19-depleted stem cell transplant. Receptors originate from a male patient between 2 and 9 years old who had a stem cell transplant for acute lymphoblastic leukemia, so the T cells may come from the graft donor.

The V and J genes are TRBV7-3 and TRBJ1-2; D uncertain. CDR3 length: 13 amino acids. Trimming pared 2 bases from V and 6 bases from J, leaving 10 bases between. Germline V CDR1 and CDR2: SGHTA, FQGTGA. The CDR3 sequence: CASSLSHGDGYTF. In nucleotides, the CDR3 is TGTGCCAGCAGCTTATCACATGGCGATGGCTACACCTTC.

The V call is TRBV5-1, the J call TRBJ2-5; D possibly matches TRBD1 or TRBD2 (5 bases each). This CDR3 region has 15 residues. Trimming removed 7 bases from V and 1 base from J, with 17 bases in between. Germline CDR1 is SGHRS and CDR2 is YFSETQ. Written as DNA, the CDR3 is TGCGCCAGCTCCAAAAGCACGGGGCCCCAAGAGACCCAGTACTTC. Amino acids: CASSKSTGPQETQYF.

The genes are TRBV20-1 and TRBJ1-1; D not certain. Germline CDR1 is DFQATT and CDR2 is SNEGSKA (reference sequence). The V gene lost 7 bases and the J gene lost 0 bases, with 12 bases spanning the gap. This CDR3 spans 13 amino acids. In DNA, the CDR3 is TGCAGTGTCGAAGATCGCATGAACACTGAAGCTTTCTTT. Its translation: CSVEDRMNTEAFF.

This clonotype was detected only a few times. The chain has TRBV3-1 and TRBJ2-7; D gene unclear. This CDR3 spans 11 amino acids. The V gene lost 4 bases and the J gene lost 4 bases, with 5 bases spanning the gap. Germline lookup yields CDR1 LGHDT and CDR2 YNNKEL (reference sequence). CDR3: CASSRRYEQYF. CDR3 in DNA: TGTGCCAGCAGCCGTAGGTACGAGCAGTACTTC.

This chain joins TRBV7-9 and TRBJ2-7, with D tentatively TRBD1 (7 bases). The CDR3 spans 12 residues. Germline assignment: CDR1 SEHNR and CDR2 FQNEAQ (reference sequence). V lost 5 bases and J 7 bases, leaving 12 bases between the germline ends. CDR3 coding DNA: TGTGCCAGCAGCCCAGGGGGGAAGGAGCAGTACTTC. Amino acids: CASSPGGKEQYF.

The V gene is TRBV24-1, the J gene TRBJ2-2; weak D call: TRBD1 (7 bases). CDR1 is KGHDR, CDR2 SFDVKD, per germline. This CDR3 is built from 17 residues. Between the trimmed V and J ends, which lost 7 bases and 6 bases, there was a span of 23 bases. The CDR3 region has the DNA TGTGCCACCAGCCCAACCCCCTCAGGGGGGATCCCCGGGGAGCTGTTTTTT. Its translation is CATSPTPSGGIPGELFF.

The genes are TRBV7-9 and TRBJ1-1; D unclear. The CDR3 sequence is 11 residues long. V was cut by 5 bases and J by 8 bases, with 9 bases left in between. Germline V lookup: CDR1 SEHNR, CDR2 FQNEAQ (reference sequence). The CDR3 sequence is CASSTAREAFF. CDR3 DNA: TGTGCCAGCAGCACCGCCAGAGAAGCTTTCTTT.

This chain links TRBV5-1 with TRBJ2-1; D gene unclear. Germline CDR1 is SGHRS and CDR2 is YFSETQ. V was cut by 3 bases and J by 0 bases, with 10 bases left in between. The CDR3 loop spans 15 amino acids. CDR3 in amino acids: CASSSDTFSYNEQFF. The CDR3 DNA follows: TGCGCCAGCAGCTCCGACACCTTCTCCTACAATGAGCAGTTCTTC.

The chain recombines TRBV5-1 with TRBJ2-7; possibly TRBD2 for D (6 bases). Germline V gives CDR1 SGHRS, CDR2 YFSETQ. CDR3 length: 13 residues. Deletions cut 6 bases from V and 1 base from J, with 11 bases between. This CDR3 reads CASKRRGSYEQYF. In DNA, the CDR3 is TGCGCCAGCAAGAGGAGGGGTTCCTACGAGCAGTACTTC.

This clonotype was counted only a few times. V is TRBV28 and J is TRBJ1-2; D is unclear. V lost 7 bases to trimming and J lost 4 bases, with 7 bases between them. CDR1 MDHEN and CDR2 SYDVKM come from the germline V gene. This CDR3 is built from 11 residues. CDR3 in DNA: TGTGCCAGCACCAGTCGCTATGGCTACACCTTC. Translation: CASTSRYGYTF.

On this clonotype: One junction end disagrees with the germline gene, perhaps due to a read error. The J gene is TRBJ2-7, the V gene TRBV5-6, with a tentative D call TRBD2 (7 bases). Germline V gene data show CDR1 as SGHDT and CDR2 as YYEEEE. The CDR3 is 15 amino acids. This CDR3 reads CASSLGGATSYEQYF. In nucleotides, the CDR3 is TGTGCCAGCAGTTTGGGGGGGGCGACCTCCTACGAGCAGTACTTC. The full variable domain, its missing parts supplied by reference TRBV5-6 and TRBJ2-7, is DAGVTQSPTHLIKTRGQQVTLRCSPKSGHDTVSWYQQALGQGPQFIFQYYEEEERQRGNFPDRFSGHQFPNYSSELNVNALLLGDSALYLCASSLGGATSYEQYFGPGTRLTVT.

This clonotype was counted ten times or more. The rearrangement uses TRBV6-5 and TRBJ2-7; a weak D match, TRBD2 (6 bases). Looked up from germline, CDR1 is MNHEY and CDR2 is SVGAGI. The CDR3 runs to 12 residues. Trimming took off 4 bases at V and 3 bases at J, with 7 bases between the two ends. The CDR3 bases are TGTGCCAGCAGTTCGGACTACTACGAGCAGTACTTC. Its protein is CASSSDYYEQYF.

The V call is TRBV12-3 or TRBV12-4, the J call TRBJ2-5; D unresolved. Between the trimmed V and J ends, which lost 2 bases and 2 bases, there was a span of 9 bases. This CDR3 is 14 amino acids long. The CDR3 loop is CASSLKAFQETQYF. CDR3 nucleotides: TGTGCCAGCAGTTTAAAGGCTTTTCAAGAGACCCAGTACTTC.

This clonotype was seen just once. This sequence may be a read error, since a much larger clone differs from it by one base. The V call is TRBV5-1, the J call TRBJ2-7; 7 bases fit TRBD2. Germline values: CDR1 SGHRS, CDR2 YFSETQ. This CDR3 has 15 residues. DNA for the CDR3: TGCGCCATCAGCCCCGAGCGGGGCCCGTATGATGAGCAGTACTTC. This encodes CAISPERGPYDEQYF.

The gene calls are TRBV6-5 and TRBJ1-2, with 7 bases that match TRBD1. V dropped 2 bases and J dropped 4; count of bases not matched to a gene: 7. The CDR3 runs 15 residues. CDR1 is MNHEY and CDR2 is SVGAGI in the germline V gene. CDR3 nucleotides: TGTGCCAGCAGTTACCTGACAGGGAGGGGCTATGGCTACACCTTC. This encodes CASSYLTGRGYGYTF.

J is TRBJ2-7 and V is TRBV11-2; D remains unclear. V was clipped by 3 bases and J by 2 bases, with 11 bases between them. Germline loops: CDR1 SGHAT, CDR2 FQNNGV. The CDR3 is 14 amino acids. This CDR3 is CASSFWAGTYEQYF. The DNA of the CDR3 is TGTGCCAGCAGCTTTTGGGCAGGAACCTACGAGCAGTACTTC.

The genes are TRBV20-1 and TRBJ2-7; D is unclear. The V gene lost 6 bases and the J gene lost 1 base, with 10 bases spanning the gap. The germline CDR1 and CDR2 sequences are DFQATT and SNEGSKA (reference sequence). This CDR3 is 12 amino acids long. This CDR3 is CSAPQNSYEQYF. CDR3 DNA sequence: TGCAGTGCCCCTCAGAATTCCTACGAGCAGTACTTC.